Listed here are 23 T cell receptor beta chains from one sample, sequenced in a study of Ad26.COV2.S vaccination and SARS-CoV-2 variants. Treatment given: over 15 received Ad26.COV2.S at low or high dose, single or two shots; roughly 5 received placebo; per-sample allocation not given. Sampling occurred on day 63 after the first vaccine or placebo injection. Some clones are missing from TCRdb's copy, which holds only in-frame ones; the method was immunoSEQ multiplex PCR. The table has about 470,000 clones, about 90% seen once. Material: peripheral blood, obtained in a trial of Ad26.COV2.S vaccine versus placebo. These receptors originate from a person between 18 and 65 years old who received the Ad26.COV2.S COVID-19 vaccine or a placebo.

This rearrangement joins TRBV28 to TRBJ1-2; 7 bases agree with TRBD1. Per germline, CDR1 MDHEN and CDR2 SYDVKM. This CDR3 is built from 15 residues. V lost 5 bases and J lost 4; bases outside the gene matches: 10. For the CDR3, the DNA is TGTGCCAGCAGTCGCGGCGGACAGGCCTTCTATGGCTACACCTTC. Residues: CASSRGGQAFYGYTF.

The chain has TRBV28 and TRBJ2-7; perhaps D is TRBD1 or TRBD2 (5 bases each). V lost 8 bases and J 5 bases, leaving 25 bases between the germline ends. Germline V gene sequence: CDR1 MDHEN, CDR2 SYDVKM. The CDR3 loop spans 16 amino acids. DNA for the CDR3: TGTGCCAGCGGAATACCCCGGGACCCGGACGGCGACGAGCAGTACTTC. This translates into CASGIPRDPDGDEQYF.

This sequence joins TRBV7-6 and TRBJ2-2; 11 bases align to TRBD2. This CDR3 comprises 17 residues. Unmatched junction bases numbered 3, after V lost 0 bases and J lost 3 bases. CDR1 and CDR2 from the germline V gene are SGHVS and FNYEAQ. The CDR3 DNA reads as TGTGCCAGCAGCTTAGCGCGACTAGCGGGATACACCGGGGAGCTGTTTTTT. This translates into CASSLARLAGYTGELFF.

On this clone: The same CDR3 arises from other DNA sequences in this sample as well. This chain links TRBV18 with TRBJ2-5; the D is unclear. This CDR3 contains 11 residues. The V gene lost 3 bases and the J gene lost 2 bases, with 1 base spanning the gap. CDR1 KGHSH and CDR2 LQKENI come from the germline V gene. The DNA for the CDR3 is TGTGCCAGCTCACCGCAAGAGACCCAGTACTTC. Encoded protein: CASSPQETQYF.

V usage is TRBV9 and J usage is TRBJ2-3; D unclear. The germline V gene encodes CDR1 SGDLS and CDR2 YYNGEE. The CDR3 length is 14 residues. Trimming removed 0 bases at V and 1 base at J, with 6 bases between. The CDR3 loop reads CASSVDFGTDTQYF. For the CDR3, the DNA is TGTGCCAGCAGCGTAGATTTCGGCACAGATACGCAGTATTTT.

The J gene is TRBJ2-3, the V gene TRBV27; tentative D call: TRBD1 (6 bases). There are 15 residues in the CDR3. V gave up 2 bases and J gave up 0 bases, with 9 bases separating them. Germline assignment: CDR1 MNHEY and CDR2 SMNVEV (reference sequence). The CDR3 DNA reads TGTGCCAGCAGTTTAAACAGGGCTAGCACAGATACGCAGTATTTT. This translates into CASSLNRASTDTQYF.

The V call is TRBV19, the J call TRBJ2-3, with D possibly TRBD2 on 5 matching bases. CDR3 length: 13 amino acids. Per germline, CDR1 LNHDA and CDR2 SQIVND (reference sequence). V lost 5 bases to trimming and J lost 3 bases, with 9 bases between them. The CDR3 nucleotides are TGTGCCAGTAGTGAGGGCAGGACAGATACGCAGTATTTT. Translation: CASSEGRTDTQYF.

This rearrangement joins TRBV6-2 or TRBV6-3 to TRBJ2-3, with TRBD1 identical over 8 bases. Trimming removed 6 bases from V and 1 base from J; junction bases left unmatched: 9. The CDR3 covers 16 residues. CDR1 is MNHEY, CDR2 SVGEGT, per germline. The CDR3 DNA follows: TGTGCCAGCAGCCGACAGGGGATAGGGGGCACAGATACGCAGTATTTT. Its protein is CASSRQGIGGTDTQYF.

This rearrangement joins TRBV27 to TRBJ2-1; the D is unclear. Deletions cut 6 bases from V and 4 bases from J, with 22 bases between. The germline V gene encodes CDR1 MNHEY and CDR2 SMNVEV (reference sequence). This CDR3 has 17 residues. CDR3 nucleotides: TGTGCCAGCAGCAAAAAATTAATGTGGGTCAGTTACAATGAGCAGTTCTTC. It translates to CASSKKLMWVSYNEQFF.

The V and J genes are TRBV7-9 and TRBJ2-7; no clear D. The CDR3 contains 14 residues. The ends were cut back, 2 bases at V and 5 bases at J, with 13 bases in the middle. Germline CDR1 SEHNR, CDR2 FQNEAQ (reference sequence). CDR3 sequence (DNA): TGTGCCAGCAGCTTAAGACCGTCTTCCGACGAGCAGTACTTC. This sequence encodes CASSLRPSSDEQYF. Based on the CDR3 plus reference TRBV7-9 and TRBJ2-7, the full variable domain is DTGVSQNPRHKITKRGQNVTFRCDPISEHNRLYWYRQTLGQGPEFLTYFQNEAQLEKSRLLSDRFSAERPKGSFSTLEIQRTEQGDSAMYLCASSLRPSSDEQYFGPGTRLTVT.

J is TRBJ1-2 and V is TRBV19; D may be TRBD1 (6 bases). The germline V and J ends were trimmed by 0 bases and 5 bases, with 10 bases remaining between them. Germline V lookup: CDR1 LNHDA, CDR2 SQIVND (reference sequence). This CDR3 region has 14 residues. CDR3 protein: CASSIDPQGYGYTF. For the CDR3, the DNA is TGTGCCAGTAGTATAGATCCGCAGGGGTATGGCTACACCTTC.

This sequence joins TRBV10-1 and TRBJ2-7, with D perhaps given as TRBD1 or TRBD2 (5 bases each). Germline V CDR1 and CDR2: WNHNN, SYGVQD (reference sequence). The CDR3 consists of 13 residues. Deletions cut 4 bases from V and 2 bases from J, with 9 bases between. The CDR3 DNA reads TGCGCCAGCAGTGCCCGGGGCGCCTACGAGCAGTACTTC. Translation: CASSARGAYEQYF.

This clone has just one count. The chain employs TRBV7-9 and TRBJ1-3, with D uncertain. Looked up from germline, CDR1 is SEHNR and CDR2 is FQNEAQ (reference sequence). V gave up 10 bases and J gave up 0 bases, with 16 bases separating them. The CDR3 covers 15 residues. The CDR3 loop reads CATRSSRSSGNTIYF. Here the CDR3 DNA reads TGTGCCACCAGGTCCTCTCGAAGCTCTGGAAACACCATATATTTT.

The chain links TRBV27 to TRBJ2-7; 7 positions match TRBD2. Germline V lookup: CDR1 MNHEY, CDR2 SMNVEV (reference sequence). The CDR3 is made up of 11 amino acids. V shed 5 bases, J shed 6 bases, and the junction held 1 base outside the gene matches. CDR3 amino acids: CASSPGGEQYF. The CDR3, as DNA: TGTGCCAGCAGTCCGGGGGGCGAGCAGTACTTC.

This rearrangement joins TRBV7-2 to TRBJ2-5; possibly TRBD1 for D (6 bases). Looked up from germline, CDR1 is SGHTA and CDR2 is FQGNSA. Trimming took 5 bases from V and 1 from J, leaving 11 bases between them. The CDR3 runs 14 residues. CDR3: CASSPRQAQETQYF. The CDR3 nucleotides are TGTGCCAGCAGCCCGCGACAGGCCCAAGAGACCCAGTACTTC.

This clone was detected once. CDR3 DNA: TGTGCCAGCAGCCGGGACAGCTCCTATAATTCACCCCTCCACTTT. This translates into CASSRDSSYNSPLHF. The gene calls are TRBV11-2 and TRBJ1-6; TRBD1 aligns across 7 bases. CDR1 SGHAT and CDR2 FQNNGV come from the germline V gene. CDR3 size: 15 residues. V dropped 5 bases and J dropped 0; count of bases not matched to a gene: 1.

The chain has TRBV25-1 and TRBJ2-1; D not certain. The CDR3 spans 10 residues. Germline V gene sequence: CDR1 MGHDK, CDR2 SYGVNS. The ends were cut back, 6 bases at V and 10 bases at J, with 7 bases in the middle. The CDR3: CASSLGEQFF. In DNA form, the CDR3 reads TGTGCCAGCAGCCTGGGGGAGCAGTTCTTC.

Only one count was recorded for this clone. J is TRBJ1-1 and V is TRBV2, with D uncertain. Germline assignment: CDR1 SNHLY and CDR2 FYNNEI. The CDR3 runs 13 residues. Trimming pared 5 bases from V and 4 bases from J, leaving 11 bases between. The CDR3 DNA is TGTGCCAGCAGTTACCCACGGTCCACTGAAGCTTTCTTT. This gives the protein CASSYPRSTEAFF. Combining the CDR3 with reference TRBV2 and TRBJ1-1 gives the whole variable domain EPEVTQTPSHQVTQMGQEVILRCVPISNHLYFYWYRQILGQKVEFLVSFYNNEISEKSEIFDDQFSVERPDGSNFTLKIRSTKLEDSAMYFCASSYPRSTEAFFGQGTRLTVV.

The chain employs TRBV25-1 and TRBJ2-3, with D tentatively TRBD1 (6 bases). V gave up 4 bases and J gave up 4 bases, with 12 bases separating them. CDR1 is MGHDK, CDR2 SYGVNS, per germline. This CDR3 spans 14 amino acids. CDR3 DNA: TGTGCCAGCAGTGGGAGGACAGTCCCAGATACGCAGTATTTT. Protein product: CASSGRTVPDTQYF.

The rearrangement uses TRBV2 and TRBJ2-7; possible D gene TRBD1, 5 bases. The germline V gene has CDR1 SNHLY and CDR2 FYNNEI. This CDR3 is 13 amino acids long. Trimming took 1 base from V and 5 from J, leaving 9 bases between them. In nucleotides, the CDR3 is TGTGCCAGCAGTGAAGATGGGGCTAACGAGCAGTACTTC. This gives the protein CASSEDGANEQYF.

The chain uses TRBV18 and TRBJ2-7, with 8 bases identical to TRBD1. V shed 6 bases, J shed 6 bases, and the junction held 4 bases outside the gene matches. Per germline, CDR1 KGHSH and CDR2 LQKENI. The CDR3 is 12 amino acids. CDR3 sequence reads: CASSTGASEQYF. The CDR3 DNA reads TGTGCCAGCTCGACAGGGGCTTCCGAGCAGTACTTC.

V usage is TRBV4-2 and J usage is TRBJ2-1; tentative D call: TRBD1 (6 bases). CDR3 length equals 15 residues. Per germline, CDR1 LGHNA and CDR2 YNFKEQ. V lost 0 bases, J lost 6 bases, and 12 bases lay in between. DNA for the CDR3: TGTGCCAGCAGCCAAGAGGGGACACAGGTCAATGAGCAGTTCTTC. Protein: CASSQEGTQVNEQFF.

This chain links TRBV7-3 with TRBJ2-5; 11 bases match TRBD1. V shed 2 bases and J 5 bases; nucleotides not matched to a gene: 10. This CDR3 spans 17 amino acids. The V gene's germline CDR1 is SGHTA and CDR2 FQGTGA. The CDR3 reads CASSLLADRGRRETQYF. CDR3 nucleotides: TGTGCCAGCAGCTTATTAGCGGACAGGGGGCGGCGGGAGACCCAGTACTTC.